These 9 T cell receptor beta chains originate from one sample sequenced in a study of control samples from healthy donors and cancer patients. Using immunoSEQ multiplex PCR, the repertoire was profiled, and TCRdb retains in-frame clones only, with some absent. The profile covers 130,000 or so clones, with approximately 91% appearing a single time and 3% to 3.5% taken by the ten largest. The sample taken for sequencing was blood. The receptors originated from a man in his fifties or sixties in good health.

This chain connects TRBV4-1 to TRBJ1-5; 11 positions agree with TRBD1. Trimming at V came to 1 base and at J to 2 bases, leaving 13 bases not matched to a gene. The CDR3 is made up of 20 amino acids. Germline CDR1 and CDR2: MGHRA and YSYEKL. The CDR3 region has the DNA TGCGCCAGCAGCCAAGGGGTTAGGACAGGGGGCCCCAGGGGCAATCAGCCCCAGCATTTT. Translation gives CASSQGVRTGGPRGNQPQHF.

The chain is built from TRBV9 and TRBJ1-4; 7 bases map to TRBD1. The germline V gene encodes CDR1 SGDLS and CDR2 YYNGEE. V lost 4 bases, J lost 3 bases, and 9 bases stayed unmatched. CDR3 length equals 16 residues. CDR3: CASSFSGTEPNEKLFF. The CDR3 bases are TGTGCCAGCAGCTTCTCCGGGACAGAACCTAATGAAAAACTGTTTTTT.

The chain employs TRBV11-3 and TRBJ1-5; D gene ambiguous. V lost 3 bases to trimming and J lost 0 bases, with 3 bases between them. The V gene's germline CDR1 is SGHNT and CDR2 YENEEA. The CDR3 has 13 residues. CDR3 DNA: TGTGCCAGCAGCTTTAATAGCAATCAGCCCCAGCATTTT. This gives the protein CASSFNSNQPQHF.

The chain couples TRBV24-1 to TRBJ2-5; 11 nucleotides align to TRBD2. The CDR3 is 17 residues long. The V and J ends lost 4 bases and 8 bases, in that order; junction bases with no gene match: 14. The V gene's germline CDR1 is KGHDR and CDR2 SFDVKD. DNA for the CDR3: TGTGCCACCAGTGAAGATAGCGGGGGGGCTCACCCAGGCACCCAGTACTTC. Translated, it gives CATSEDSGGAHPGTQYF.

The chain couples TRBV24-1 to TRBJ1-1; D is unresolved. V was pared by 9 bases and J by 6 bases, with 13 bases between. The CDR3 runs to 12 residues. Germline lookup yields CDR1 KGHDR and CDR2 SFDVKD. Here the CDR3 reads CATPCELAEAFF. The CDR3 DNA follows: TGTGCCACCCCCTGTGAATTGGCTGAAGCTTTCTTT.

For the CDR3, the DNA is TGTGCCAGCAGCGATGAGGGCCCGGGAGACACTGAAGCTTTCTTT. This translates into CASSDEGPGDTEAFF. The chain couples TRBV9 to TRBJ1-1; no reliable D call. V lost 3 bases and J 3 bases, leaving 15 bases between the germline ends. Per the germline V gene, CDR1 is SGDLS and CDR2 is YYNGEE. This CDR3 comprises 15 residues.

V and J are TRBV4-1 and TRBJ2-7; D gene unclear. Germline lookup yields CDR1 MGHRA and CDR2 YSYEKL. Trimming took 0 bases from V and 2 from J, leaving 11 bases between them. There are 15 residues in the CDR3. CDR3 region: CASSQEATLAYEQYF. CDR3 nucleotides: TGCGCCAGCAGCCAAGAGGCGACCTTAGCCTACGAGCAGTACTTC.

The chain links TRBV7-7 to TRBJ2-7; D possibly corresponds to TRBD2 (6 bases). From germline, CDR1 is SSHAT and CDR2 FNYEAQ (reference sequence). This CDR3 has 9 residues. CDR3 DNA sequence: TGTGCTGGCGGGGAGGAGCAGTACTTC. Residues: CAGGEEQYF.

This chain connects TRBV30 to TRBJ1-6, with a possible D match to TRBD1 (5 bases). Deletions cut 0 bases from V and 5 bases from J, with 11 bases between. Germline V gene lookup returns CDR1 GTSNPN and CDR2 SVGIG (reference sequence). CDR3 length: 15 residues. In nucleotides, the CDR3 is TGTGCCTGGAGTGTACAAGGGGCTGATAATTCACCCCTCCACTTT. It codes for CAWSVQGADNSPLHF.